These 8 T cell receptor beta chains share one sample of origin, sequenced in a study of blood T cell repertoires in COVID-19 (dated by TCRdb to between 2020 and 2021). Library construction relied on the immunoSEQ multiplex PCR assay. Held by TCRdb, this immuneACCESS table contains in-frame sequences only and omits some clones. Under half of the omission traces to an unresolved V gene where checked; the cause of the rest is unknown. In this sample the table shows roughly 180,000 clones, over 75% of which occur a single time. The top ten clones comprise about 10% of the sample. Material for sequencing was PBMCs or T cells enriched from blood (not recorded which). All receptors come from a man aged 50 to 59 who had recovered from COVID-19.

The chain carries TRBV5-1 and TRBJ2-3; tentatively, D is TRBD2 (6 bases). Germline V CDR1 and CDR2: SGHRS, YFSETQ. CDR3 length: 14 residues. Trimming left V 3 bases short and J 0 bases short, with 8 bases between. This CDR3 reads CASSWGDSTDTQYF. The CDR3 nucleotides read TGCGCCAGCAGCTGGGGGGACAGCACAGATACGCAGTATTTT.

This chain links TRBV19 with TRBJ2-3; D is unclear. Trimming removed 4 bases from V and 0 bases from J, with 11 bases in between. This CDR3 region has 15 residues. From germline, CDR1 is LNHDA and CDR2 SQIVND (reference sequence). CDR3 nucleotides: TGTGCCAGTAGTACACAACCTAGGAGCACAGATACGCAGTATTTT. Protein product: CASSTQPRSTDTQYF.

Turning to this clone: The same CDR3 can be traced to other DNA sequences in this sample. The chain uses TRBV27 and TRBJ2-2, with D perhaps matching TRBD1 (5 bases). This CDR3 has 13 amino acids. V was shortened by 6 bases and J by 9 bases, with 14 bases between the two germline ends. The germline V gene encodes CDR1 MNHEY and CDR2 SMNVEV (reference sequence). Here the CDR3 reads CASSPQLDRELFF. CDR3 nucleotide sequence: TGTGCCAGCAGCCCCCAACTGGACAGGGAGCTGTTTTTT.

The V gene is TRBV6-5, the J gene TRBJ1-2, with D unclear. Germline CDR1 is MNHEY and CDR2 is SVGAGI. Trimming took off 4 bases at V and 8 bases at J, with 8 bases between the two ends. The CDR3 consists of 11 residues. The CDR3 DNA is TGTGCCAGCAGTTCAGCGGGGGGCTACACCTTC. It encodes CASSSAGGYTF.

The V and J genes are TRBV11-2 and TRBJ2-7; 7 bases are shared with TRBD2. V was clipped by 0 bases and J by 5 bases; unmatched bases: 4. The CDR3 has 14 amino acids. Germline CDR1 SGHAT, CDR2 FQNNGV. CDR3 sequence (DNA): TGTGCCAGCAGCTTAGAAAGACTAGCACACGAGCAGTACTTC. Amino acid sequence: CASSLERLAHEQYF.

The rearrangement joins TRBV28 to TRBJ1-2; 8 bases fit TRBD1. The V gene end was trimmed by 4 bases and the J gene end by 3 bases; junction bases not matched to a gene: 7. This CDR3 has 15 amino acids. Germline V CDR1 and CDR2: MDHEN, SYDVKM. CDR3 amino acids: CASSSGGDRYYGYTF. CDR3 coding DNA: TGTGCCAGCAGTTCCGGCGGGGACAGGTACTATGGCTACACCTTC.

This clone was picked up a small number of times. CDR3 sequence: CAARQGIITEAFF. CDR3 sequence (DNA): TGTGCCGCCCGGCAGGGGATAATCACTGAAGCTTTCTTT. The chain links TRBV6-6 to TRBJ1-1; D is possibly TRBD1 (6 bases). V dropped 11 bases and J dropped 4 bases, with 17 bases sitting between them. The CDR3 has 13 residues. CDR1 and CDR2 from the germline V gene are MNHNY and SVGAGI (reference sequence).

This clone was counted a few times. V gene TRBV11-2 combines with J gene TRBJ2-5, with TRBD2 identical over 9 bases. Trimming cost V 2 bases and J 4 bases; bases outside gene matches: 14. The CDR3 spans 18 residues. Germline V lookup: CDR1 SGHAT, CDR2 FQNNGV. In DNA form, the CDR3 reads TGTGCCAGCAGCTTAAGCATAGCGGGAGTAGTAGGGCGAGAGACCCAGTACTTC. Its translation is CASSLSIAGVVGRETQYF.